A single TCR beta chain is shown here with its context. No antigen is known for it. No conserved phenylalanine or tryptophan ends this CDR3, so it is likely a read error. Library construction relied on 5' RACE. Sequencer: NextSeq 500. The TCR library protocol attached unique molecular identifiers to individual cDNA molecules to correct for sequencing error and PCR bias. Both TCR alpha and beta chains were sequenced, and tight co-correlation was observed between alpha and beta sequence abundances in each sample. Per the original workflow: V gene, J gene and CDR3 annotation of TCR sequences was performed with Decombinator V4. TCRs were defined as expanded if a significant change between any two time points was detected under a Poisson model with p below 0.0001. TCR abundances were normalised to the total number of TCRs sequenced per sample and were expressed as counts per million. MAIT TCRs were defined by TRAV1-2 paired with TRAJ12, TRAJ20 or TRAJ33, and iNKT TCRs by TRAV10 paired with TRAJ18. VDJdb, accessed 1 November 2021, was searched for CMV, EBV and SARS-CoV-2 annotated TCRs, with TCRs annotated for multiple antigens excluded. The raw public data were reprocessed by TCRdb itself: fastp quality trimming at Q25, MiXCR clonotype calling, in-frame beta chains only. Records with the same CDR3 protein are collapsed into one entry carrying the most frequent genes and DNA. TCRdb, not the original authors, processed these V and J calls. The sample table lists around 86,000 distinct CDR3 sequences, about 14% of them with a count of one. The top ten constitute under 0.75% of the sample.

This was a case-control study nested in a cohort of healthcare workers in London, UK, who had nasopharyngeal swab PCR tests and blood samples taken every week. Healthcare workers were recruited during the week of the UK lockdown, between 23 and 31 March 2020, and followed weekly for up to roughly 15 weeks. At the junction V is shortened by 4 bases and J by 4 bases, with 9 bases in between. Sequences MNHEY (CDR1) and SVGAGI (CDR2) are obtained from the germline V gene. The CDR3 numbers 13 amino acids, ends counted. Only CDR3 DNA is held: 39 bases, read in frame from base 1. The sample belongs to a study of early T cells in non-severe SARS-CoV-2 infection (dated by TCRdb to the early 2020s). With respect to the entire study: Because TCR sequencing relied on bulk RNA taken from unsorted whole blood, pairing of alpha and beta chains was not possible. On the study overall, not on this receptor specifically: VDJdb matching was skewed toward anti-spike CD8 responses and likely underestimated virus-specific expansions, missing private and CD4 specificities.

The chain is encoded by TRBV6-5 joined to TRBJ2-3, with TRBD1 perhaps the D gene, on 5 matching bases. Sequenced: whole blood. The clonotype originates from an adult who was a healthcare worker with PCR-confirmed SARS-CoV-2 infection or an uninfected control (not recorded which). The CDR3 region has the sequence CASSSLRADTQYL. The DNA is TGTGCCAGCAGTTCCCTCAGGGCAGATACGCAGTATTTA.